One and the same sample provided the 3 T cell receptor beta chains below, sequenced in a study of cytotoxic CD8 clonotypes in ibrutinib-treated CLL. Using immunoSEQ multiplex PCR, the repertoire was profiled, and TCRdb retains in-frame clones only, with some absent. This table holds about 200,000 clones, 72% found once. Sequenced here: PBMCs, sampled after 24 months of ibrutinib treatment. The source of these receptors is a human donor with chronic lymphocytic leukemia.

A single count supports this clone. This chain joins TRBV27 and TRBJ2-1, with 7 bases that match TRBD2. From germline, CDR1 is MNHEY and CDR2 SMNVEV (reference sequence). With V trimmed by 3 bases and J by 4 bases, 6 bases remained unmatched. CDR3 length: 15 residues. CDR3 loop: CASSFAGAPYNEQFF. The CDR3, as DNA: TGTGCCAGCAGTTTTGCGGGAGCCCCATACAATGAGCAGTTCTTC.

This clone was counted once. V is TRBV28 and J is TRBJ2-7, with a weak D call TRBD2 (6 bases). Trimming took 8 bases from V and 2 from J, leaving 16 bases between them. CDR3 length: 14 residues. Germline CDR1 is MDHEN and CDR2 is SYDVKM. The CDR3 here is CASLGGSLPYEQYF. CDR3 nucleotide sequence: TGTGCCAGCCTAGGAGGGAGTTTGCCCTACGAGCAGTACTTC.

The chain combines TRBV7-9 with TRBJ1-3; weak D call: TRBD1 (5 bases). This CDR3 comprises 16 residues. The V end lost 4 bases, the J end lost 2 bases, and 15 bases lay between the germline ends. From germline, CDR1 is SEHNR and CDR2 FQNEAQ (reference sequence). This chain's CDR3 is CASSSHRGGPGNTIYF. In DNA, the CDR3 is TGTGCCAGCAGCTCCCACCGGGGGGGACCTGGAAACACCATATATTTT.